This T cell receptor beta chain was profiled in a study of blood T cell repertoires in COVID-19. Study summary: T cells, B-cell-depleted T cells, or PBMCs provided the cDNA or gDNA that served as material.

This clone was recorded only once. Clones were sequenced by immunoSEQ multiplex PCR, and TCRdb holds only the in-frame ones, with some missing. This sample has tens of thousands of clones, with around 84% found just once. V gave up 4 bases and J gave up 3 bases; unmatched junction bases: 12. The CDR3 has 18 amino acids. Germline-derived CDR1 and CDR2 are SGHAT and FQNNGV. The sequence was obtained from a human donor in a cohort sampled during active COVID-19. The chain combines TRBV11-2 with TRBJ1-3, with TRBD1 identical over 10 bases. Sequencing used peripheral blood. The CDR3 coding sequence is TGTGCCAGCAGCTCCCGGGACAGGGGCCGTGGGGGTGGAAACACCATATATTTT. Translating it yields CASSSRDRGRGGGNTIYF.